Listed below are T cell receptor beta chains from one sample, sequenced in a study of breast tumors, draining lymph nodes, adjacent tissues. TCRdb called the multiplex PCR reads again in MiXCR, with one record for every CDR3 protein. The sample has some 22,000 distinct CDR3 sequences, approximately 70% seen once; the top ten hold around 22%. Material: tumor-adjacent breast tissue. These receptors originate from a female donor with breast cancer. Some clones in this sample may be carry-over from other donors' samples. Each CDR3 is given with its conserved first and last residue. A D gene is named only where the DNA matches it firmly. Part of the rows lack a size; the others show once, few, many or a class for expanded clones.

CASSYGGTGYEQYF,TGTGCCAGCAGTTACGGGGGGACGGGCTACGAGCAGTACTTC,TRBV6-5,NA,TRBJ2-7,medium-sized
CASSLSWTSGRAAYNEQFF,TGCGCCAGCTCTCTCTCCTGGACTAGCGGGAGGGCCGCGTACAATGAGCAGTTCTTC,TRBV5-1,TRBD2,TRBJ2-1,medium-sized
CATSRDSGSGANVLTF,TGTGCCACCAGCAGAGATAGTGGCTCTGGGGCCAACGTCCTGACTTTC,TRBV15,NA,TRBJ2-6,NA
CASSQPAEGGANYGYTF,TGCGCCAGCAGCCAACCCGCGGAGGGGGGGGCTAACTATGGCTACACCTTC,TRBV4-1,NA,TRBJ1-2,NA
CASSEGRTVNSPLHF,TGTGCCAGCAGTGAAGGCAGGACGGTTAATTCACCCCTCCACTTT,TRBV2,NA,TRBJ1-6,NA
CACSATGTRSHEQYF,TGTGCCTGCAGCGCAACCGGGACTAGATCCCACGAGCAGTACTTC,TRBV7-2,TRBD2,TRBJ2-7,once
CASSVEAGGFTDTQYF,TGTGCCAGCAGCGTAGAGGCGGGGGGGTTCACAGATACGCAGTATTTT,TRBV9,TRBD2,TRBJ2-3,medium-sized
CSASWTGGRSTYEQYF,TGCAGTGCTAGTTGGACAGGGGGCAGATCGACCTACGAGCAGTACTTC,TRBV20-1,TRBD1,TRBJ2-7,once
CASSSRQGGYGYTF,TGTGCCAGCAGCTCTCGACAGGGCGGCTATGGCTACACCTTC,TRBV5-7,TRBD1,TRBJ1-2,once
CATRTSQGANEQFF,TGTGCCACACGCACTAGCCAGGGGGCCAATGAGCAGTTCTTC,TRBV10-3,TRBD1,TRBJ2-1,NA
CSARDRDRVIEQYF,TGCAGTGCTAGAGACCGGGACAGGGTTATCGAGCAGTACTTC,TRBV20-1,TRBD1,TRBJ2-7,NA
CSARRGPYEQYF,TGCAGTGCGAGGAGAGGGCCTTACGAGCAGTACTTC,TRBV20-1,NA,TRBJ2-7,few
CASSLRGGSFNEQFF,TGTGCCAGCAGCTTAAGGGGCGGGAGTTTTAATGAGCAGTTCTTC,TRBV7-3,TRBD2,TRBJ2-1,many
CASRGGTVPNYGYTF,TGTGCCAGCAGAGGAGGGACAGTTCCTAACTATGGCTACACCTTC,TRBV2,TRBD1,TRBJ1-2,NA
CATSDQPSNEQFF,TGTGCCACCAGTGATCAACCCAGCAATGAGCAGTTCTTC,TRBV24-1,NA,TRBJ2-1,NA
CASSPNPPPSYEQYF,TGCGCCAGCAGCCCGAATCCTCCACCCTCCTACGAGCAGTACTTC,TRBV5-1,NA,TRBJ2-7,NA
CASGPGGVYTYEQYF,TGTGCCAGCGGGCCAGGGGGGGTTTACACCTACGAGCAGTACTTC,TRBV28,NA,TRBJ2-7,NA
CASSPPLGRNNEQFF,TGTGCCAGTAGTCCTCCCCTTGGTAGAAACAATGAGCAGTTCTTC,TRBV19,NA,TRBJ2-1,NA
CASSSDRYYEQYF,TGTGCCAGCAGCTCGGACCGGTACTACGAGCAGTACTTC,TRBV5-6,NA,TRBJ2-7,NA
CASSSPTGKETQYF,TGTGCCAGCAGCTCCCCGACAGGGAAAGAGACCCAGTACTTC,TRBV5-6,TRBD1,TRBJ2-5,NA
CASSSTSGRAYNEQFF,TGTGCCAGCAGCTCCACTAGCGGGAGGGCCTACAATGAGCAGTTCTTC,TRBV7-9,TRBD2,TRBJ2-1,NA
CASSLKRYTDTQYF,TGTGCCAGCAGCTTGAAGAGGTACACAGATACGCAGTATTTT,TRBV5-6,NA,TRBJ2-3,many
CSARIRAGSSNQPQHF,TGCAGTGCTAGAATTAGGGCAGGGAGTAGCAATCAGCCCCAGCATTTT,TRBV20-1,NA,TRBJ1-5,medium-sized
CASSSGRLSYEQYF,TGTGCCAGCAGCTCGGGACGGCTTTCCTACGAGCAGTACTTC,TRBV11-3,NA,TRBJ2-7,NA
CSARDNRAGSGSSYNEQFF,TGCAGTGCTAGAGACAACCGCGCGGGAAGCGGGAGCTCCTACAATGAGCAGTTCTTC,TRBV20-1,TRBD2,TRBJ2-1,few
CASKYNEQFF,TGCGCCAGCAAGTATAATGAGCAGTTCTTC,TRBV5-1,NA,TRBJ2-1,NA
CASRPGHSYEQYF,TGTGCCAGCAGACCGGGACACTCCTACGAGCAGTACTTC,TRBV6-5,NA,TRBJ2-7,medium-sized
CASSIEGTSGYYEQYF,TGTGCCAGTAGTATAGAAGGGACTAGCGGATACTACGAGCAGTACTTC,TRBV19,TRBD2,TRBJ2-7,once
CASSFAGNLDTQYF,TGTGCCAGCAGCTTCGCTGGAAATTTGGATACGCAGTATTTT,TRBV11-2,NA,TRBJ2-3,NA
CASSISGSPDTQYF,TGTGCCAGCAGCATTAGCGGGTCGCCAGATACGCAGTATTTT,TRBV7-6,TRBD2,TRBJ2-3,medium-sized
CASSRTVTDTQYF,TGTGCCAGCTCCAGGACAGTCACAGATACGCAGTATTTT,TRBV6-5,NA,TRBJ2-3,NA
CATSRDEGQGVLRGELFF,TGTGCCACCAGCAGAGATGAGGGACAGGGGGTCCTGAGGGGGGAGCTGTTTTTT,TRBV15,TRBD1,TRBJ2-2,NA
CAISQTSGHTDTQYF,TGTGCCATCAGTCAGACTAGCGGACACACAGATACGCAGTATTTT,TRBV10-3,TRBD2,TRBJ2-3,NA
CAISPGLRDGYTF,TGTGCCATCAGTCCGGGCCTAAGGGATGGCTACACCTTC,TRBV10-3,NA,TRBJ1-2,NA
CASSKRTSGISYNEQFF,TGTGCCAGCAGCAAAAGGACTAGCGGGATCTCCTACAATGAGCAGTTCTTC,TRBV5-6,TRBD2,TRBJ2-1,once
CASSDRGTNEKLFF,TGTGCCAGCTCAGACAGGGGGACTAATGAAAAACTGTTTTTT,TRBV25-1,TRBD1,TRBJ1-4,NA
CASSRLGNEQFF,TGTGCCAGCAGCCGCCTTGGCAATGAGCAGTTCTTC,TRBV27,NA,TRBJ2-1,many
CASSQTGGPNQPQHF,TGTGCCAGCAGTCAAACAGGTGGTCCAAATCAGCCCCAGCATTTT,TRBV2,NA,TRBJ1-5,NA
CASRPGTATYEQYF,TGCGCCAGCAGGCCCGGGACTGCCACCTACGAGCAGTACTTC,TRBV5-1,NA,TRBJ2-7,few
CSGRGLAARTDTQYF,TGCAGTGGTCGAGGACTAGCGGCGAGGACAGATACGCAGTATTTT,TRBV20-1,TRBD2,TRBJ2-3,NA
CASSQGVSYEQYF,TGTGCCAGCAGCCAAGGGGTCTCCTACGAGCAGTACTTC,TRBV3-1,NA,TRBJ2-7,NA
CAWSGRGTGPEYF,TGTGCCTGGAGTGGCAGGGGGACAGGCCCCGAGTACTTC,TRBV30,TRBD1,TRBJ2-7,NA
CASSSPPGQGLPGTF,TGTGCCAGCAGCTCTCCACCGGGACAGGGTTTACCGGGTACCTTC,TRBV7-9,TRBD1,TRBJ1-2,NA
CSALGTGGHQPQHF,TGCAGTGCCCTGGGGACAGGGGGCCATCAGCCCCAGCATTTT,TRBV20-1,TRBD1,TRBJ1-5,NA
CASDNTGNGNEQFF,TGTGCCAGTGACAATACAGGGAATGGGAATGAGCAGTTCTTC,TRBV6-5,NA,TRBJ2-1,many
CASSVGRGSYQETQYF,TGTGCCAGTAGTGTAGGGCGGGGATCGTACCAAGAGACCCAGTACTTC,TRBV19,NA,TRBJ2-5,NA
CASSLGPAYNEQFF,TGCGCCAGCAGCTTGGGTCCTGCCTACAATGAGCAGTTCTTC,TRBV5-1,NA,TRBJ2-1,NA
CASSSETSGETAEQFF,TGTGCCAGCAGCTCCGAGACTAGCGGGGAAACGGCTGAGCAGTTCTTC,TRBV7-3,TRBD2,TRBJ2-1,NA
CASKAGTGFSPLHF,TGCGCCAGCAAGGCCGGGACAGGGTTTTCACCCCTCCACTTT,TRBV10-1,TRBD1,TRBJ1-6,once
CASSDYGGYNSPLHF,TGTGCCAGCAGTGACTATGGGGGGTATAATTCACCCCTCCACTTT,TRBV2,NA,TRBJ1-6,NA
CASSLEEKPYNEQFF,TGTGCCAGCAGCTTGGAAGAGAAGCCCTACAATGAGCAGTTCTTC,TRBV5-6,NA,TRBJ2-1,many
CASSHGPGVGANVLTF,TGTGCCAGCAGCCACGGCCCAGGGGTTGGGGCCAACGTCCTGACTTTC,TRBV3-1,NA,TRBJ2-6,NA
CASSSPRTASYNSPLHF,TGTGCCAGCAGTTCCCCCCGGACAGCCTCCTATAATTCACCCCTCCACTTT,TRBV6-5,NA,TRBJ1-6,once
CAISAGRDLEKLFF,TGTGCCATCAGTGCCGGCAGGGATTTGGAGAAACTGTTTTTT,TRBV10-3,NA,TRBJ1-4,NA
CSVGVAGLALNEQFF,TGCAGCGTTGGGGTAGCGGGGTTAGCGTTGAATGAGCAGTTCTTC,TRBV29-1,TRBD2,TRBJ2-1,NA
CASIEGQAINTGELFF,TGTGCCAGCATTGAAGGACAGGCGATTAACACCGGGGAGCTGTTTTTT,TRBV6-5,TRBD1,TRBJ2-2,NA
CASSLEGGRSSYNEQFF,TGCGCCAGCAGCTTGGAGGGCGGGAGGAGCTCCTACAATGAGCAGTTCTTC,TRBV5-1,TRBD2,TRBJ2-1,NA
CSAPTYNEQFF,TGCAGTGCCCCCACCTACAATGAGCAGTTCTTC,TRBV20-1,NA,TRBJ2-1,many
CASSLASGTPDEQFF,TGTGCCAGCAGCTTAGCCTCCGGGACGCCGGATGAGCAGTTCTTC,TRBV13,NA,TRBJ2-1,many